Described below is a single T cell receptor (beta chain) sequence and its context. Clones were sequenced by immunoSEQ multiplex PCR, and TCRdb holds only the in-frame ones, with some missing. The data show about 180,000 clones, 80% to 90% seen once. The sample originates from a study of blood T cell repertoires in COVID-19. Study in general: Acute and convalescent COVID-19 specimens originated in the United States, Italy and Spain.

This sequence was found in a man younger than 35 who had recovered from COVID-19. The sequencing input was peripheral blood.

The CDR3 protein is CASSAPGQDYEQYF. In DNA form, the CDR3 reads TGTGCCAGCAGCGCACCGGGACAGGACTACGAGCAGTACTTC. The V and J genes are TRBV21-1 and TRBJ2-7; the table's D call, TRBD1, has no DNA check behind it. TRBV21-1 is classified as a pseudogene. The CDR3 is 14 amino acids.